A selection of T cell receptor beta chains follows, all from one sample in a study of T-cell memory formation after mild COVID-19. Each CDR3 protein is one row after TCRdb ran MiXCR on the 5' RACE reads. The table shows 100,000 to 150,000 distinct CDR3 sequences, with less than 6.5% occurring only once. What was sequenced was PBMCs or a T cell subset sorted from them (not recorded which). The origin of the receptors is an adult woman who had mild COVID-19 (a few samples of this study predate the infection). Cell type and time point are not known. CDR3s include the opening cysteine and the closing phenylalanine or tryptophan. The D gene is left open where the match is weak. Rows give clone size only sometimes, using once, few, many, or a class for an expanded clone.

TRBD1	TRBV7-8	many	16	TRBJ2-7	CASSLALGQGAYEQYF	TGTGCCAGCAGCCTGGCTCTCGGACAGGGAGCCTACGAGCAGTACTTC
-	TRBV4-2	few	16	TRBJ2-5	CASSLGRDPRGETQYF	TGTGCCAGCAGCCTCGGGCGGGACCCCAGAGGGGAGACCCAGTACTTC
-	TRBV7-2	many	15	TRBJ2-5	CASSLTLAVQETQYF	TGTGCCAGCAGCTTAACTCTAGCCGTCCAAGAGACCCAGTACTTC
TRBD1	TRBV24-1	few	20	TRBJ1-1	CATSYGTGTFWWMSDTEAFF	TGTGCCACCAGTTACGGGACAGGGACTTTCTGGTGGATGAGTGACACTGAAGCTTTCTTT
-	TRBV4-3	many	11	TRBJ2-7	CASSGSYEQYF	TGCGCCAGCAGCGGTTCCTACGAGCAGTACTTC
-	TRBV9	few	18	TRBJ2-3	CASSVGGEWRGRVDTQYF	TGTGCCAGCAGCGTAGGCGGGGAATGGAGGGGAAGAGTAGATACGCAGTATTTT
TRBD2	TRBV7-2	few	18	TRBJ2-5	CASSLPSRLAGSLETQYF	TGTGCCAGCAGCTTACCCTCTAGGCTAGCGGGATCTCTGGAGACCCAGTACTTC
TRBD2	TRBV20-1	-	14	TRBJ2-7	CSASPSGGNYEQYF	TGCAGTGCAAGCCCTAGCGGGGGGAACTACGAGCAGTACTTC
-	TRBV6-5	few	15	TRBJ1-2	CASSYLGQMNYGYTF	TGTGCCAGCAGTTACTTAGGACAGATGAACTATGGCTACACCTTC
-	TRBV12-3/TRBV12-4	-	12	TRBJ2-1	CASSLGEAEQFF	TGTGCCAGCAGTTTAGGGGAGGCTGAGCAGTTCTTC
TRBD2	TRBV9	-	17	TRBJ2-1	CASSVEGFGRADNEQFF	TGTGCCAGCAGCGTAGAAGGTTTCGGGAGGGCCGATAATGAGCAGTTCTTC
-	TRBV7-8	many	16	TRBJ2-1	CASSPPKGRVRNEQFF	TGTGCCAGCAGCCCCCCAAAGGGGCGAGTGAGGAATGAGCAGTTCTTC
-	TRBV5-1	many	16	TRBJ2-3	CASSLGRVSSTDTQYF	TGCGCCAGCAGCTTGGGGAGGGTCTCCAGCACAGATACGCAGTATTTT
TRBD2	TRBV29-1	many	15	TRBJ2-3	CSVGTSGGGTDTQYF	TGCAGCGTCGGGACTAGCGGAGGGGGCACAGATACGCAGTATTTT
-	TRBV29-1	few	13	TRBJ2-7	CSVGSSVSYEQYF	TGCAGCGTTGGTTCTAGCGTCTCCTACGAGCAGTACTTC
TRBD2	TRBV7-3	many	14	TRBJ2-2	CASSPASGTGELFF	TGTGCCTCCTCCCCGGCTAGCGGGACCGGGGAGCTGTTTTTT
-	TRBV12-3/TRBV12-4	few	15	TRBJ2-5	CASSPFFGTKETQYF	TGTGCCAGCAGTCCTTTTTTTGGGACCAAGGAGACCCAGTACTTC
TRBD2	TRBV12-3/TRBV12-4	many	14	TRBJ2-5	CASSPIAGGETQYF	TGTGCCAGCAGCCCAATAGCGGGGGGAGAGACCCAGTACTTC
-	TRBV7-2	-	15	TRBJ1-3	CASSLALGSTNTIYF	TGTGCCAGCAGCTTAGCGCTCGGGAGTACAAACACCATATATTTT
-	TRBV9	-	13	TRBJ1-6	CASSARQWSPLHF	TGTGCCAGCAGCGCCCGACAGTGGTCACCCCTCCACTTT
TRBD1	TRBV27	-	15	TRBJ1-2	CASSFRQGAMGGYTF	TGTGCCAGCAGTTTCAGACAGGGGGCGATGGGTGGCTACACCTTC
TRBD1	TRBV4-2	-	16	TRBJ2-5	CASSQPFGTAQETQYF	TGTGCCAGCAGCCAGCCATTTGGGACAGCCCAAGAGACCCAGTACTTC
TRBD1	TRBV12-3/TRBV12-4	many	14	TRBJ1-2	CASSPMTGNYGYTF	TGTGCCAGCAGTCCGATGACAGGGAACTATGGCTACACCTTC
TRBD2	TRBV18	-	16	TRBJ2-7	CASSTPPGLAVYEQYF	TGTGCCAGCTCAACACCCCCCGGACTAGCAGTGTACGAGCAGTACTTC
TRBD2	TRBV3-1	few	15	TRBJ2-3	CASSLRLAVTDTQYF	TGTGCCAGCAGCCTTCGACTAGCGGTCACAGATACGCAGTATTTT
-	TRBV7-6	many	15	TRBJ1-5	CASSERSGNYQPQHF	TGTGCCAGCAGCGAACGCTCGGGGAACTATCAGCCCCAGCATTTT
TRBD1	TRBV12-3/TRBV12-4	few	16	TRBJ2-5	CASRKDRGRPQETQYF	TGTGCCAGCAGAAAGGACAGGGGGCGGCCGCAAGAGACCCAGTACTTC
TRBD1	TRBV20-1	many	17	TRBJ1-2	CSARPAPSGGVGYGYTF	TGCAGTGCGCGCCCCGCGCCCTCAGGGGGCGTCGGCTATGGCTACACCTTC
-	TRBV7-2	-	15	TRBJ2-1	CASSLNDLNYNEQFF	TGTGCCAGCAGCTTAAACGACCTTAACTACAATGAGCAGTTCTTC
-	TRBV4-2	-	16	TRBJ2-1	CASSQDGGSSYNEQFF	TGTGCCAGCAGCCAAGACGGCGGTAGCTCCTACAATGAGCAGTTCTTC
-	TRBV7-2	many	16	TRBJ1-1	CASAIGDGSMNTEAFF	TGTGCCAGCGCCATTGGGGACGGCTCCATGAACACTGAAGCTTTCTTT
-	TRBV9	few	13	TRBJ2-2	CASSFRGTGELFF	TGTGCCAGCAGCTTTCGGGGGACCGGGGAGCTGTTTTTT
-	TRBV18	-	14	TRBJ1-2	CASSPDGTLYGYTF	TGTGCCAGCTCACCCGACGGGACACTGTATGGCTACACCTTC
TRBD2	TRBV9	few	17	TRBJ2-1	CASSVGVLARRDNEQFF	TGTGCCAGCAGCGTAGGAGTACTAGCGAGGAGGGACAATGAGCAGTTCTTC
-	TRBV5-1	few	14	TRBJ1-2	CASSLGAEYYGYTF	TGCGCCAGCAGCTTGGGGGCGGAATACTATGGCTACACCTTC
TRBD2	TRBV2	-	15	TRBJ2-3	CASSERRGGTDTQYF	TGTGCCAGCAGTGAGCGGCGGGGGGGGACAGATACGCAGTATTTT
TRBD1	TRBV30	few	14	TRBJ1-4	CAWSVGTGGAKLFF	TGTGCCTGGAGTGTCGGGACAGGGGGCGCAAAACTGTTTTTT
TRBD1	TRBV15	-	14	TRBJ1-2	CATRTGQGGSGYTF	TGTGCCACCAGAACGGGACAGGGCGGGAGTGGCTACACCTTC